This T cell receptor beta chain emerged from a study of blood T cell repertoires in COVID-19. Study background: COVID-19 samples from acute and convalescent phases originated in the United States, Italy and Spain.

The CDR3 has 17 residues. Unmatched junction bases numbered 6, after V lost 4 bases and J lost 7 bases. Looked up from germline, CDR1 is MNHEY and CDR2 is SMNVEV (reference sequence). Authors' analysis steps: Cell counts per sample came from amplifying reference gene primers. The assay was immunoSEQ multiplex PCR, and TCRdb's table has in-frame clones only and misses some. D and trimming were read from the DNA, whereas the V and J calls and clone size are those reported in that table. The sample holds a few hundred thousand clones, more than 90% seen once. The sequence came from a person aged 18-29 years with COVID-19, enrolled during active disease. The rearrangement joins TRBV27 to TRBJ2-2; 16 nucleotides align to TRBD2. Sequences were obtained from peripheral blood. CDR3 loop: CASSSGLAGGKDGELFF. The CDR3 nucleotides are TGTGCCAGCAGTTCGGGACTAGCGGGAGGGAAGGACGGGGAGCTGTTTTTT.